Given below is one TCR beta chain in context. What antigen it recognizes has not been identified. Within one base of it there is no much larger clone, and no base qualities were kept. The CDR3 starts with the cysteine, ends with the phenylalanine, and has 13 residues. Solely the CDR3 DNA is kept, with 39 bases framed from the first base. Per the germline V gene, LGHNA is the CDR1 and YNFKEQ is the CDR2. Cut back by 1 base and 9 bases, the V and J ends lie 10 bases apart. Library creation used the immunoSEQ multiplex PCR assay. The multiplex PCR relied on a mix of 60 forward primers for TCR Vbeta segments and 13 reverse primers for TCR Jbeta segments. The CDR3 region of rearranged TCR beta genes was amplified from genomic DNA with a multiplex PCR assay. The Illumina HiSeq System was used to sequence the amplified TCR beta libraries as 87-base-pair reads. In the source study's methods: In a later analysis, approximately 74 million unique TCR beta chains were counted across the 666 repertoires, and around 11 million of these chains were shared by at least two donors. A nearest-neighbor algorithm error-corrected the raw reads and collapsed the reads into unique sequences, merging closely related sequences to remove PCR and sequencing errors. Alignment of CDR3 sequences to IMGT reference sequences was used to assign V, D and J gene segments. For a sequence to be retained, a match of at least six nucleotides to both a V gene segment and a J gene segment was required. Rearrangements were classified as productive when the CDR3 lacked stop codons and remained in frame with V and J, and all other rearrangements were classified as non-productive. CDR3 was defined according to IMGT convention as the region running from the second conserved V-encoded cysteine to the conserved J-encoded phenylalanine. Sequences without an unambiguous match to a single V gene segment were excluded from the earlier analysis of over 500 of the donors. In an earlier analysis of some 590 of the donors, a V segment was called functional when productive rearrangements were above 56.7%, and segregating when the standard deviation between donors exceeded 5%. A statistical classification framework was built for diagnosing cytomegalovirus status from the catalog of TCR beta chain sequences. In a later analysis, V and J genes were assigned by comparing TCR nucleotide sequences against IMGT/GENE-DB human TR gene sequences. The TCRdist pipeline was used in a later analysis to assign CDR3 sequences and most-parsimonious VDJ recombination scenarios. In a later analysis, each TCR beta chain was defined by its CDR3 amino acid sequence together with its V-gene family, and reads lacking a unique V-gene family were excluded. A later analysis removed roughly 590 highly shared, low-generation-probability nucleotide sequences to deal with suspected cross-contamination and a sequencing artifact. In a later analysis, a clonal expansion index was calculated for each public chain from normalized within-repertoire ranks of inferred template counts. In a later analysis, generation probabilities were computed using a VDJ recombination model fitted to out-of-frame rearrangements, and the results were checked against IGoR. In a later analysis, hypergeometric tests were used to score TCR-TCR, TCR-HLA and TCR-CMV co-occurrence, with a repertoire-size bias correction applied to TCR pairs. In a later analysis, false discovery rates were estimated by permuting HLA or CMV assignments 20 times. In a later analysis, co-occurring TCRs were grouped with DBSCAN, and TCRdist sequence similarity was added when clustering was performed within HLA-allele-positive subsets. Repertoires with fewer than 30,000 or more than 120,000 public chains were left out of co-occurrence clustering, as were about 5 repertoires with anomalous nucleotide sharing. Here the immuneACCESS table is served through TCRdb, limited to in-frame sequences with V and J called. Missing clones are a known gap in these copies; in checked studies unresolved V genes cover under half, and the rest lacks a known reason. The V and J calls and the clone size are those of that table, but D and trimming were determined from the DNA. The sample profile shows about 120,000 clones; about four fifths of them were found once. The ten most abundant clones make up 22% of the sample.

In total, 666 healthy bone marrow donors made up the cohort. Cohort members were all nominally healthy when sampled, although unrecorded immune exposures were likely present. The donor was CMV seropositive and belonged to the group of 250 to 350 seropositive cohort members. A peripheral blood sample was provided by each donor, and peripheral blood mononuclear cells were used for TCR beta sequencing. The Qiagen DNeasy Blood Extraction Kit was used to extract genomic DNA from the blood cell samples. The data were taken from a study of cytomegalovirus exposure and HLA in healthy donors (dated by TCRdb to about 2017). Background for the entire study: According to an earlier analysis of around 600 of the donors, roughly 180 million T cells yielded some 120 million unique TCR beta sequences and about 300 Gb of sequence data. Roughly 310 gigabases of sequencing data and around 87 million unique TCR sequences were included in an early release covering about 620 HLA-typed donors. Among the roughly 400 genotyped donors, approximately 82% belonged to the genetic ancestry cluster associated with self-reported Caucasian donors. The study aimed to test whether signatures of past pathogen exposure could be identified by cataloging public T cell receptors. Using immunosequencing, the study profiled T cell repertoires from 500 to 800 subjects and related those repertoires to cytomegalovirus serostatus. Besides the first cohort of about 730 subjects, a separate validation cohort made up of 120 different subjects was used. The study combined high-throughput TCR immunosequencing, statistical association of individual TCRs with disease status, and machine learning to predict cytomegalovirus infection status. A later analysis re-analyzed previously published TCR beta repertoires from roughly 600 donors and added high-resolution HLA genotyping to study TCR occurrence patterns. In the later analysis, no new phenotypic data were used to find candidate immune exposures; instead, reliance was placed on TCR beta sequences and their occurrence across donors. An earlier analysis of a few hundred of the donors applied high-throughput TCR beta sequencing to assess whether each TCR beta V gene segment acted as functional or pseudogenic. Donor age, sex, ethnicity and CMV serostatus were compiled alongside the repertoire data. In a later genetic analysis, genome-wide SNP genotypes for about three fifths of the roughly 670 donors were used, and that subset was treated as a discovery cohort. Every discovery cohort repertoire had been produced on one sequencing platform. Class I and class II HLA loci were covered by the typing at four-digit resolution. Typing coverage differed by locus: A, B, C, DRB1 and DQB1 were typed in about 620-640 donors, DQA1 in approximately 520, DPA1 in some 570, and DPB1 in just under 490. A handful of DR-DQ haplotypes were handled as single units for association and clustering because linkage in the cohort was strong. Among about 400 genotyped donors of the cohort, an average of roughly 230,000 unique TCR beta nucleotide sequences was sequenced per donor, of which 15% to 20% were non-productive. Beyond this particular receptor, the publication reports: A later analysis found that TCR association rates varied across HLA loci, with DRB1 alleles showing the most associated TCRs and HLA-C alleles the fewest. In an earlier analysis of under 600 of the donors, most TCR beta V segments were observed in productive rearrangements about 90% or about 30% of the time, broadly matching IMGT annotations. A later analysis found that HLA-associated TCR beta chains were more clonally expanded and had lower generation probabilities than equally common non-associated chains. In this cohort, only TCR beta chains were sequenced, and detectable features were limited by the absence of alpha or paired-chain data. A cluster of highly shared sequence variants was judged likely to be a technical artifact of the sequencing pipeline. In a later analysis, several top co-occurrence clusters were reported to appear linked to parvovirus B19, influenza, CMV and Epstein-Barr virus. Because counts were too low, roughly 18 rarely observed V segments, including chromosome 9 orphons, were left out of the earlier analysis of about 500 of the donors. Because HLA typing was unavailable for some donors at each locus, only the typed subset was used in association tests. While some public TCRs were present in many individuals, most TCR sequences turned up only very rarely across donors. Some IMGT-functional V segments, including TRBV6-2 and TRBV6-3, could not be distinguished by the 87-base-pair reads and were therefore excluded. When HLA alleles, especially DR and DQ, strongly co-occurred, TCR associations were difficult to assign to individual alleles. A later genetic analysis associated a missense DCLRE1C variant with V-gene and J-gene trimming of TCR beta chains, and an independent cohort replicated the association. In vitro tests confirmed that a few of the cytomegalovirus-associated TCR beta chains recognize cytomegalovirus antigens. CMV serostatus was the only immune exposure information available for the cohort. In the study, approximately 160 TCR beta chains were listed as associated with cytomegalovirus. The authors suggested that the approach could potentially be generalized to other disease states and immunological phenotypes. In a later analysis, some 18,000 TCR beta sequences were associated with specific HLA alleles at a false discovery rate of 0.05. A further reported finding was that TCR beta sequences accurately predicted the HLA-A and HLA-B alleles for most subjects in the first cohort. Presence/absence analyses assumed roughly uniform sequencing depth across donors, an assumption that may not hold. In a later analysis, most CMV-associated TCR beta chains were found to appear HLA-restricted, with HLA associations seemingly driven largely by CMV exposure. Cytomegalovirus status was reported to be diagnosed by the classifier with high specificity and sensitivity in both the original and validation cohorts. Compared with the 666-donor mean, donors in an Asian-associated ancestry cluster had fewer N-insertions in productive TCRs, according to a later genetic analysis. Linkage disequilibrium might explain the correlated functional status among segregating V segments, but an unknown experimental factor could not be ruled out.

The clonotype originates from a man aged 30-40 years in good health and CMV-seropositive. The sequence joins TRBV4-2 to TRBJ2-1; a weak D assignment points to TRBD2 (5 bases agree). Sequencing was carried out using PBMCs. The nucleotides read TGTGCCAGCAGCCAAGGGTTAGCGCTTGAGCAGTTCTTC. Its translation is CASSQGLALEQFF.